These 17 T cell receptor beta chains were sequenced from one sample in a study of CD8+ T cells in alopecia areata. RNA extraction and reverse transcription yielded cDNA as sequencing template. Data came from immunoSEQ multiplex PCR; TCRdb stores just in-frame clones and leaves some out. The sample shows 5,000 or so clones, approximately 74% of them seen only once. Treatment of the sample: oral pan-JAK inhibitor, 5-10 mg twice daily. Alopecia areata patients provided lesional scalp punch biopsies and peripheral blood. Specimen: skin, collected at week 24, from a patient treated with tofacitinib. The source of these receptors is a human donor with alopecia areata.

V and J are TRBV7-9 and TRBJ1-1; D is unclear. Looked up from germline, CDR1 is SEHNR and CDR2 is FQNEAQ (reference sequence). This CDR3 is 11 amino acids long. Trimming left V 5 bases short and J 3 bases short, with 4 bases between. The CDR3 DNA reads as TGTGCCAGCAGCCACGACACTGAAGCTTTCTTT. Amino acids: CASSHDTEAFF.

The rearrangement uses TRBV9 and TRBJ2-3, with D uncertain. CDR1 is SGDLS, CDR2 YYNGEE, per germline. V dropped 4 bases and J dropped 0 bases, with 15 bases sitting between them. The CDR3 is 16 residues long. The CDR3 DNA reads TGTGCCAGCAGCCCGCTCAGCGCTGGGAGCACAGATACGCAGTATTTT. Translation gives CASSPLSAGSTDTQYF.

This clone showed up just a few times. This chain links TRBV7-2 with TRBJ2-1, with TRBD2 identical over 15 bases. The length of the CDR3 is 18 residues. The germline V gene has CDR1 SGHTA and CDR2 FQGNSA. Losses at the gene ends were 5 bases for V and 6 bases for J; bases not matched to a gene: 11. DNA for the CDR3: TGTGCCAGCAGCCTGGCCGGGACTAGCGGGGGGCCATTCAATGAGCAGTTCTTC. Its translation: CASSLAGTSGGPFNEQFF.

CDR3 sequence reads: CASSLLAGGEQYF. DNA for the CDR3: TGTGCCAGCAGTTTACTAGCGGGGGGCGAGCAGTACTTC. This chain uses TRBV28 with TRBJ2-7, with 11 nucleotides matching TRBD2. CDR1 and CDR2 (germline): MDHEN, SYDVKM. The CDR3 loop spans 13 amino acids. Unmatched junction bases numbered 0, after V lost 2 bases and J lost 6 bases. The variable domain in full, with the rest retrieved from reference TRBV28 and TRBJ2-7, is DVKVTQSSRYLVKRTGEKVFLECVQDMDHENMFWYRQDPGLGLRLIYFSYDVKMKEKGDIPEGYSVSREKKERFSLILESASTNQTSMYLCASSLLAGGEQYFGPGTRLTVT.

The V call is TRBV6-1, the J call TRBJ1-5; D possibly corresponds to TRBD1 (6 bases). Trimming took off 5 bases at V and 5 bases at J, with 13 bases between the two ends. The CDR3 covers 14 residues. Germline CDR1 and CDR2: MNHNS and SASEGT. CDR3 bases: TGTGCCAGCAGTAAACAGGGTTTATATCAGCCCCAGCATTTT. Translating gives CASSKQGLYQPQHF.

This rearrangement joins TRBV29-1 to TRBJ1-1; 11 nucleotides line up with TRBD1. The junction had 3 bases not matched to a gene; V was cut back by 2 bases and J by 4 bases. The CDR3 contains 14 residues. CDR1 and CDR2 from the germline V gene are SQVTM and ANQGSEA. The CDR3 spells CSVEPGTGGTEAFF. CDR3 DNA sequence: TGCAGCGTTGAACCCGGGACAGGGGGCACTGAAGCTTTCTTT.

In its sample, this clone was seen a few times. The chain joins TRBV5-1 to TRBJ2-2; 8 positions agree with TRBD2. Per germline, CDR1 SGHRS and CDR2 YFSETQ. Trimming took 1 base from V and 1 from J; bases not matched to a gene: 12. The CDR3 consists of 19 residues. The CDR3, as DNA: TGCGCCAGCAGCTTGAGGCGGGGGGTCCTTTCTGGGAACACCGGGGAGCTGTTTTTT. This gives the protein CASSLRRGVLSGNTGELFF.

This chain joins TRBV6-4 and TRBJ2-3; TRBD2 might be the D (5 bases). The V gene lost 6 bases and the J gene lost 2 bases, with 15 bases spanning the gap. The CDR3 contains 15 residues. The germline CDR1 and CDR2 sequences are MRHNA and SNTAGT. The CDR3 DNA sequence: TGTGCCAGCAGCTTCAGCGGCCCCCCCACAGATACGCAGTATTTT. It specifies CASSFSGPPTDTQYF.

The gene calls are TRBV4-1 and TRBJ1-6; D is ambiguous. The CDR3 is 15 amino acids. V was pared by 1 base and J by 0 bases, with 4 bases between. CDR1 and CDR2 (germline): MGHRA, YSYEKL. CDR3 DNA: TGCGCCAGCAGCCAAGCCATCTCCTATAATTCACCCCTCCACTTT. As protein: CASSQAISYNSPLHF.

Here the CDR3 DNA reads TGTGCCTGGAGCTCTGAGACAGGGAGGAGCAATCAGCCCCAGCATTTT. This codes for CAWSSETGRSNQPQHF. The V call is TRBV30, the J call TRBJ1-5; 7 positions match TRBD1. The CDR3 runs to 16 residues. CDR1 and CDR2 from the germline V gene are GTSNPN and SVGIG (reference sequence). J lost 1 base, V lost 3 bases, and 9 bases had no gene match.

The rearrangement uses TRBV4-1 and TRBJ2-6; 9 bases map to TRBD1. Germline V CDR1 and CDR2: MGHRA, YSYEKL. Germline trimming cut 2 bases from V and 2 bases from J; bases unmatched to any gene: 10. CDR3 length equals 19 residues. As DNA, the CDR3 is TGCGCCAGCAGCCAAAGATTCTTTCGGACAGGGGCTGGGGCCAACGTCCTGACTTTC. This gives the protein CASSQRFFRTGAGANVLTF.

This clone has more than one count but fewer than ten. This same CDR3 is encoded by further DNA sequences in the sample. V usage is TRBV5-1 and J usage is TRBJ2-7, with D perhaps matching TRBD1 (6 bases). There are 13 residues in the CDR3. Germline V lookup: CDR1 SGHRS, CDR2 YFSETQ. Trimming pared 4 bases from V and 3 bases from J, leaving 11 bases between. CDR3 protein: CASSPPDSYEQYF. The CDR3 DNA follows: TGCGCCAGCAGCCCACCGGACAGCTACGAGCAGTACTTC.

This clone was observed a single time. This sequence joins TRBV2 and TRBJ2-1; 10 positions match TRBD1. CDR1 and CDR2 from the germline V gene are SNHLY and FYNNEI. The CDR3 consists of 13 residues. With V trimmed by 5 bases and J by 7 bases, 2 bases remained unmatched. CDR3 protein: CASSWDRGNEQFF. CDR3 nucleotides: TGTGCCAGCAGTTGGGACAGGGGAAATGAGCAGTTCTTC.

The chain links TRBV19 to TRBJ2-3; 7 bases are a match to TRBD1. V was pared by 4 bases and J by 2 bases, with 9 bases of the junction left unmatched. CDR3 length equals 16 residues. Germline V gene data show CDR1 as LNHDA and CDR2 as SQIVND (reference sequence). CDR3 residues: CASSTRQGRLTDTQYF. CDR3 coding DNA: TGTGCCAGTAGTACAAGACAGGGCCGCCTCACAGATACGCAGTATTTT.

The CDR3 loop is CASSEERGWTEAFF. DNA of the CDR3: TGTGCCAGCAGTGAAGAAAGGGGTTGGACTGAAGCTTTCTTT. V and J are TRBV6-1 and TRBJ1-1, with D perhaps matching TRBD1 (5 bases). Germline CDR1 and CDR2: MNHNS and SASEGT. This CDR3 spans 14 amino acids. V shed 1 base and J shed 5 bases, with 11 bases lying between them.

This clone has a single count. The chain recombines TRBV6-5 with TRBJ2-7, with D unclear. From germline, CDR1 is MNHEY and CDR2 SVGAGI. The CDR3 contains 16 residues. Trimming took 3 bases from V and 3 from J, leaving 18 bases between them. The CDR3 protein is CASSYGRSTAIYEQYF. DNA of the CDR3: TGTGCCAGCAGTTATGGTCGGAGCACGGCAATCTACGAGCAGTACTTC.

This rearrangement joins TRBV18 to TRBJ2-3, with 10 bases lining up with TRBD2. The CDR3 covers 15 residues. The germline V gene has CDR1 KGHSH and CDR2 LQKENI. V lost 2 bases and J lost 1; bases outside the gene matches: 0. CDR3 in DNA: TGTGCCAGCTCACCAGGGACTAGCGGCACAGATACGCAGTATTTT. Translation: CASSPGTSGTDTQYF.